This record covers a single T cell receptor beta chain. Its antigen is unidentified. The data belong to a study of vaccination effects on CD4 cells after COVID-19. Study context: After the second dose, samples were taken at median day 72. General study findings and limits: Convalescent patients were scarce, and early post-infection timepoints were absent.

Data came from immunoSEQ multiplex PCR; TCRdb stores just in-frame clones and leaves some out. This table has some 69,000 clones, just under 75% appearing once. The length of the CDR3 is 13 residues. Germline V gene data show CDR1 as SGHAT and CDR2 as FQNNGV. Trimming shortened V by 6 bases and J by 2 bases, and 10 bases separated the two germline ends. Expansion with viral peptide pools was applied to antigen-specific CD4+ T cells by the ViraFEST assay prior to sequencing. At the end of over 8 days of culture, CD4+ T cells were isolated. Either the BNT162b2 or mRNA-1273 vaccine was given to participants in two doses. Nucleocapsid antibodies stayed negative before and after vaccination, showing no earlier SARS-CoV-2 infection. Wells of around 2 million PBMC each were grown with around 10 IU/ml IL-2 and roughly 10 ug/ml peptides.

The TCR originated in a human donor who received a COVID-19 vaccine. The specimen comprised CD4+ T cells from PBMCs cultured with HCoV-229E spike peptides, sampled after COVID-19 vaccination. The chain uses TRBV11-2 and TRBJ2-5, with TRBD1 as a possible D gene (6 bases). The CDR3 loop is CASRSQGQETQYF. CDR3 DNA sequence: TGTGCCAGCAGGTCACAGGGACAAGAGACCCAGTACTTC.